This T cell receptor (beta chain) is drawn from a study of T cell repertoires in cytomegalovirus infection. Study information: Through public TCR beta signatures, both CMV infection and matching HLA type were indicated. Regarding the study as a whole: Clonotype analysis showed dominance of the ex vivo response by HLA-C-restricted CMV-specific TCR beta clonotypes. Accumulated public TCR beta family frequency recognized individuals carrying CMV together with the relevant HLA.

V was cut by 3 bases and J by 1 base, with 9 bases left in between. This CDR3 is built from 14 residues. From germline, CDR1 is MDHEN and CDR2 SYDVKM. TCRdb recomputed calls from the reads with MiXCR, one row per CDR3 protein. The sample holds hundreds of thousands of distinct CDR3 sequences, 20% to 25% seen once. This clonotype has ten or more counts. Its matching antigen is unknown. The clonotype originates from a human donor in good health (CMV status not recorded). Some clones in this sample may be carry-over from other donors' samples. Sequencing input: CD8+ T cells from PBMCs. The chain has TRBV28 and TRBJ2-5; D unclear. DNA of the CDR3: TGTGCCAGCAGTTTCGGAACAGTCCAAGAGACCCAGTACTTC. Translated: CASSFGTVQETQYF. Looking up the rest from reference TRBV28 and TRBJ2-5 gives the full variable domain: DVKVTQSSRYLVKRTGEKVFLECVQDMDHENMFWYRQDPGLGLRLIYFSYDVKMKEKGDIPEGYSVSREKKERFSLILESASTNQTSMYLCASSFGTVQETQYFGPGTRLLVL.